The entry that follows covers one T cell receptor beta chain sequence. This CDR3 comprises 17 residues. V was shortened by 0 bases and J by 4 bases, with 17 bases between the two germline ends. The germline CDR1 and CDR2 sequences are SGHNT and YYREEE (reference sequence). This entry comes from a study of blood T cell repertoires in COVID-19. TCRdb keeps only in-frame clones here, not all; method: immunoSEQ multiplex PCR. Of 120,000 or so clones in the sample, roughly 88% are singletons; the top ten hold roughly 8%. The rearrangement joins TRBV5-4 to TRBJ1-5, with D possibly being TRBD1 (5 bases). The sample was peripheral blood. The sequence was obtained from a man between 45 and 60 years old with acute or convalescent COVID-19. In nucleotides, the CDR3 is TGTGCCAGCAGCTTGGGGCCGACAGCCCAAGGGAATCAGCCCCAGCATTTT. It specifies CASSLGPTAQGNQPQHF.